One sample yielded the 14 T cell receptor beta chains listed below, sequenced in a study of blood T cell repertoires in COVID-19. The assay was immunoSEQ multiplex PCR, and TCRdb's table has in-frame clones only and misses some. Among 300,000 to 450,000 clones listed, 85% were seen once. Sequencing was done on a sample of peripheral blood. These receptors were collected from a woman in her late teens or twenties with acute or convalescent COVID-19.

This clone occurred a few times. The rearrangement uses TRBV6-5 and TRBJ2-7; possibly TRBD1 for D (5 bases). V was trimmed by 7 bases and J by 3 bases, leaving 16 bases between them. CDR3 size: 14 residues. The germline V gene has CDR1 MNHEY and CDR2 SVGAGI. DNA of the CDR3: TGTGCCAGCATGCCTCAGCCGCAGGGCTACGAGCAGTACTTC. This translates into CASMPQPQGYEQYF.

This sequence joins TRBV11-1 and TRBJ2-7; TRBD1 aligns across 7 bases. Germline CDR1 is SGHAT and CDR2 is FQDESV (reference sequence). The V gene end was trimmed by 5 bases and the J gene end by 7 bases; junction bases not matched to a gene: 8. The CDR3 is 13 residues long. The CDR3 loop is CASSADRTREQYF. CDR3 nucleotides: TGTGCCAGCAGCGCGGACAGGACGAGGGAGCAGTACTTC.

J is TRBJ2-1 and V is TRBV7-2; 10 bases fit TRBD2. Germline CDR1 and CDR2: SGHTA and FQGNSA. Trimming at V came to 5 bases and at J to 6 bases, leaving 4 bases not matched to a gene. This CDR3 has 14 amino acids. The CDR3 protein is CASSHLAGVNEQFF. CDR3 coding DNA: TGTGCCAGCAGCCACCTAGCGGGGGTCAATGAGCAGTTCTTC.

V usage is TRBV5-4 and J usage is TRBJ2-3; a possible D gene is TRBD2 (6 bases). V lost 6 bases to trimming and J lost 2 bases, with 10 bases between them. The CDR3 has 13 residues. The germline CDR1 and CDR2 sequences are SGHNT and YYREEE (reference sequence). The CDR3 DNA reads as TGTGCCAGCAATCGGGGGACCACAGATACGCAGTATTTT. It yields the protein CASNRGTTDTQYF.

The gene calls are TRBV3-1 (or the pseudogene TRBV3-2) and TRBJ2-3; 14 nucleotides align to TRBD2. Germline V gene data show CDR1 as LGHDT and CDR2 as YNNKEL (reference sequence). This CDR3 is built from 19 residues. J was trimmed by 2 bases and V by 1 base; bases with no gene match: 8. The CDR3 sequence: CASSQGLAGGAFTTDTQYF. CDR3 in DNA: TGTGCCAGCAGCCAAGGACTAGCGGGGGGGGCTTTTACCACAGATACGCAGTATTTT.

The chain combines TRBV9 with TRBJ2-4; maybe TRBD2 (6 bases). The CDR3 is 16 amino acids. Germline V gene data show CDR1 as SGDLS and CDR2 as YYNGEE. V lost 3 bases and J 0 bases, leaving 13 bases between the germline ends. DNA for the CDR3: TGTGCCAGCAGCGCCGACGGGCGGGGAGCCAAAAACATTCAGTACTTC. It codes for CASSADGRGAKNIQYF.

The chain uses TRBV5-1 and TRBJ1-3, with TRBD1 as a possible D gene (6 bases). The CDR3 loop spans 15 amino acids. V was clipped by 6 bases and J by 4 bases, with 17 bases between them. The germline gives CDR1 SGHRS, CDR2 YFSETQ. CDR3 loop: CASTMDRLSGNTIYF. As DNA, the CDR3 is TGCGCCAGCACCATGGACAGACTATCCGGAAACACCATATATTTT.

The chain recombines TRBV28 with TRBJ1-5; TRBD1 matches 10 bases. Germline V CDR1 and CDR2: MDHEN, SYDVKM. Trimming took 5 bases from V and 6 from J; bases not matched to a gene: 4. This CDR3 spans 14 amino acids. The CDR3 DNA reads as TGTGCCAGCAGTGCGACAGGGGGCCTTCAGCCCCAGCATTTT. As protein: CASSATGGLQPQHF.

V and J are TRBV30 and TRBJ1-5; possible D gene TRBD1, 5 bases. The CDR3 runs to 13 residues. Germline V gives CDR1 GTSNPN, CDR2 SVGIG (reference sequence). With 1 base removed from V and 6 bases from J, the gap between germline ends came to 10 bases. The CDR3 reads CAWSEGGTQPQHF. The DNA for the CDR3 is TGTGCCTGGAGTGAGGGAGGGACTCAGCCCCAGCATTTT. Complete variable domain (other parts from reference TRBV30 and TRBJ1-5): SQTIHQWPATLVQPVGSPLSLECTVEGTSNPNLYWYRQAAGRGLQLLFYSVGIGQISSEVPQNLSASRPQDRQFILSSKKLLLSDSGFYLCAWSEGGTQPQHFGDGTRLSIL.

The genes are TRBV11-2 and TRBJ1-3; 7 bases map to TRBD1. This CDR3 region has 17 residues. Trimming cost V 4 bases and J 0 bases; bases outside gene matches: 9. The V gene's germline CDR1 is SGHAT and CDR2 FQNNGV. The chain's CDR3 is CASSSLATGYSGNTIYF. CDR3 DNA: TGTGCCAGCAGCTCTCTCGCGACAGGGTACTCTGGAAACACCATATATTTT.

The chain has TRBV10-1 and TRBJ2-7, with 10 bases that match TRBD1. V was clipped by 5 bases and J by 5 bases; unmatched bases: 3. The CDR3 covers 13 residues. Looked up from germline, CDR1 is WNHNN and CDR2 is SYGVQD (reference sequence). The CDR3 region is CASSPGQGNEQYF. CDR3 nucleotide sequence: TGCGCCAGCAGTCCGGGACAGGGGAACGAGCAGTACTTC.

This clone was detected a few times. The chain joins TRBV11-2 to TRBJ1-5; 9 nucleotides agree with TRBD1. The germline V gene encodes CDR1 SGHAT and CDR2 FQNNGV. V gave up 5 bases and J gave up 6 bases; unmatched junction bases: 14. This CDR3 spans 17 amino acids. The CDR3 reads CASSPNTGTGFVQPQHF. CDR3 sequence (DNA): TGTGCCAGCAGCCCAAATACCGGGACAGGGTTCGTTCAGCCCCAGCATTTT. The entire variable domain, with the rest obtained from reference TRBV11-2 and TRBJ1-5, is as follows: EAGVAQSPRYKIIEKRQSVAFWCNPISGHATLYWYQQILGQGPKLLIQFQNNGVVDDSQLPKDRFSAERLKGVDSTLKIQPAKLEDSAVYLCASSPNTGTGFVQPQHFGDGTRLSIL.

The chain has TRBV2 and TRBJ2-7, with TRBD1 identical over 9 bases. Unmatched junction bases numbered 6, after V lost 7 bases and J lost 2 bases. The CDR3 length is 14 residues. CDR1 and CDR2 (germline): SNHLY, FYNNEI. CDR3 protein: CASTGQGRTYEQYF. For the CDR3, the DNA is TGTGCCAGCACTGGACAGGGGAGGACCTACGAGCAGTACTTC.

This clone has just one count. The V call is TRBV9, the J call TRBJ2-2, with 11 bases matching TRBD2. The CDR3 is made up of 15 amino acids. Germline lookup yields CDR1 SGDLS and CDR2 YYNGEE. After removal of 5 bases from V and 5 bases from J, the junction contained 5 bases not matched to a gene. As DNA, the CDR3 is TGTGCCAGCAGTGCTAGCGGGAGGAAAACCGGGGAGCTGTTTTTT. Translation gives CASSASGRKTGELFF.